This record looks at one T cell receptor (beta chain) sequence and its context. Before the COVID-19 pandemic, during about 2011-2019, CD4+ T cells were taken from unexposed donors. The data stem from a study of CD4 T cells in relation to SARS-CoV-2 and coronaviruses. Trimming stripped 4 bases from V and 2 bases from J, with 12 bases between. The CDR3 runs to 15 residues. Germline V gene lookup returns CDR1 MNHEY and CDR2 SVGAGI. Naive and memory CD4+ T cell DNA was deep-sequenced without culture. Sequencing was performed with immunoSEQ multiplex PCR; in TCRdb, only in-frame clones are kept and a portion is missing. The sample has about 59,000 clones, about nine tenths seen once.

V and J are TRBV6-5 and TRBJ2-1; D is possibly TRBD1 or TRBD2 (5 bases each). Sequenced sample: memory CD4+ T cells from PBMCs. The TCR sequence derives from a human donor in good health. CDR3 nucleotide sequence: TGTGCCAGCAGTTTCCGGGACGGTCCCTACAATGAGCAGTTCTTC. As protein: CASSFRDGPYNEQFF.